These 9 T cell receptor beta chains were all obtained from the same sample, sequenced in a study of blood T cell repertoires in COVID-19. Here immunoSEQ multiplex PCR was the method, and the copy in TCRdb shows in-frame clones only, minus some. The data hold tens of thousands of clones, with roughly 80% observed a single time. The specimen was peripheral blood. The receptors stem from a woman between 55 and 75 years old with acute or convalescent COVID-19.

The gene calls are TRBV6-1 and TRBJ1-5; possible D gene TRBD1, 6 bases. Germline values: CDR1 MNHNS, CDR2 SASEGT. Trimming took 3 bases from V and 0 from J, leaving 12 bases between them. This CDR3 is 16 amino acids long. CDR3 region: CASSDGTYYSNQPQHF. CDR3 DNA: TGTGCCAGCAGTGATGGGACATACTATAGCAATCAGCCCCAGCATTTT.

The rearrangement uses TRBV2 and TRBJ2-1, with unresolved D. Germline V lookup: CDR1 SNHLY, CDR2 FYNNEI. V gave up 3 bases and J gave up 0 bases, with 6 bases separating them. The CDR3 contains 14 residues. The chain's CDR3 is CASSDSSSYNEQFF. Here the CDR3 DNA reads TGTGCCAGCAGTGACTCTAGCTCCTACAATGAGCAGTTCTTC.

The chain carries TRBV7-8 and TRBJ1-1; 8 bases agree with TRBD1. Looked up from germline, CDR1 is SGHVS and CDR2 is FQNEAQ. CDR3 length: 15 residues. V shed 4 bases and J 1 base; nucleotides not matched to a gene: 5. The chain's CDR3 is CASSSGQGWNTEAFF. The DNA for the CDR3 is TGTGCCAGCAGCTCAGGACAGGGATGGAACACTGAAGCTTTCTTT. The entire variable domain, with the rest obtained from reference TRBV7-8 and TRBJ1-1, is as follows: GAGVSQSPRYKVAKRGQDVALRCDPISGHVSLFWYQQALGQGPEFLTYFQNEAQLDKSGLPSDRFFAERPEGSVSTLKIQRTQQEDSAVYLCASSSGQGWNTEAFFGQGTRLTVV.

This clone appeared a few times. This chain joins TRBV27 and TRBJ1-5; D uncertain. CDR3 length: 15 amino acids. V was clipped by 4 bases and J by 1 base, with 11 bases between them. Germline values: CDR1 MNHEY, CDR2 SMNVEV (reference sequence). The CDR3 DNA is TGTGCCAGCAGTTCCCGAGGGCTGAGCAATCAGCCCCAGCATTTT. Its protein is CASSSRGLSNQPQHF.

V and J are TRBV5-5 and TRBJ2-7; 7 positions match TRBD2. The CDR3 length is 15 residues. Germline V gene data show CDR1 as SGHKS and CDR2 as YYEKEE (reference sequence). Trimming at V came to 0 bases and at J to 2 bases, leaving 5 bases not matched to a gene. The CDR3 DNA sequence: TGTGCCAGCAGCTTGGACAGCGGGAACACCTACGAGCAGTACTTC. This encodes CASSLDSGNTYEQYF.

The CDR3 DNA reads TGTGCCTGGATCAGGGGAACCGGGGAGCTGTTTTTT. Its translation is CAWIRGTGELFF. This chain links TRBV30 with TRBJ2-2; D is possibly TRBD1 (6 bases). Trimming took 4 bases from V and 5 from J, leaving 8 bases between them. This CDR3 is built from 12 residues. The V gene's germline CDR1 is GTSNPN and CDR2 SVGIG (reference sequence).

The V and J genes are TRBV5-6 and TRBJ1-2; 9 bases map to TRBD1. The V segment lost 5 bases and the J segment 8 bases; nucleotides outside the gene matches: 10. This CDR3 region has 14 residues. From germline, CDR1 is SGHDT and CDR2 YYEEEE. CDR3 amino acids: CASSFPGQGSGYTF. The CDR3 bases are TGTGCCAGCAGTTTTCCGGGACAGGGTAGCGGCTACACCTTC. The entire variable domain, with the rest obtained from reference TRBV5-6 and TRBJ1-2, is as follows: DAGVTQSPTHLIKTRGQQVTLRCSPKSGHDTVSWYQQALGQGPQFIFQYYEEEERQRGNFPDRFSGHQFPNYSSELNVNALLLGDSALYLCASSFPGQGSGYTFGSGTRLTVV.

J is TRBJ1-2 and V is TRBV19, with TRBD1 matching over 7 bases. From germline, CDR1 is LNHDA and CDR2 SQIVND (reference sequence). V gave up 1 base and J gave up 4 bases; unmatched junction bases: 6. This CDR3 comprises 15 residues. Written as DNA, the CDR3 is TGTGCCAGTAGTATAGTCGGCAGGGGGACCTATGGCTACACCTTC. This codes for CASSIVGRGTYGYTF.

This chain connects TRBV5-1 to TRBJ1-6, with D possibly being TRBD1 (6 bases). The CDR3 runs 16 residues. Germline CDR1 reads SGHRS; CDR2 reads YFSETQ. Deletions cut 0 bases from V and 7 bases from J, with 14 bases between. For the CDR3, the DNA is TGCGCCAGCAGCTTGGGGTCGGGGCAGGGGAATTCACCCCTCCACTTT. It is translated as CASSLGSGQGNSPLHF.